This T cell receptor (beta chain) was observed in a study of cytomegalovirus exposure and HLA in healthy donors. This PCR relied on a set of 60 Vbeta primers and 13 Jbeta primers. Authors' analysis steps: Roughly 11 million shared chains were among about 80 million unique TCR beta chains counted in a later analysis. The protocol was immunoSEQ multiplex PCR, while the TCRdb copy is restricted to in-frame clones and leaves out a portion. V and J calls and clone size are those listed in that table; D and trimming were worked out from the DNA. The profile shows almost 200,000 clones, 70% to 80% of them singletons. V was shortened by 3 bases and J by 7 bases, with 19 bases between the two germline ends. This CDR3 is 16 amino acids long. Germline loops: CDR1 LNHNV, CDR2 YYDKDF (reference sequence).

This chain links TRBV15 with TRBJ2-1; the D gene is possibly TRBD1 (5 bases). The specimen sequenced was PBMCs. The source is a male donor in good health and CMV-seropositive. The CDR3 loop is CATSSLGRQGYNEQFF. CDR3 nucleotide sequence: TGTGCCACCAGCAGTCTAGGTCGCCAGGGCTATAATGAGCAGTTCTTC. The entire variable domain, with the rest obtained from reference TRBV15 and TRBJ2-1, is as follows: DAMVIQNPRYQVTQFGKPVTLSCSQTLNHNVMYWYQQKSSQAPKLLFHYYDKDFNNEADTPDNFQSRRPNTSFCFLDIRSPGLGDTAMYLCATSSLGRQGYNEQFFGPGTRLTVL.